This T cell receptor (beta chain) was captured by sequencing in a study of blood T cells in healthy people across ages (dated by TCRdb to 2013 to 2016). With regard to the full study: In model experiments, template switching captured about one uniquely barcoded TCR beta cDNA molecule for every two T cells. The study measured age-related changes in TCR beta repertoire diversity using deep sequencing normalized with unique cDNA molecular identifiers. The donors were split into four age groups: young (average 16 years), middle-aged (around 37), aged (over 55) and long-lived (82). To avoid experimental bias, donors of different ages were randomly spread across the sequencing lanes. The study analyzed two additional independent replicas of 1 million unique cDNA reads from the same blood draw for two donors, one aged 18 to 30 and one aged 80 or older. General findings and caveats noted by the study authors: Estimates of total diversity based on one million sequenced T cells were considered lower bounds and underestimates. A strong correlation was found between observed TCR beta diversity and the percentage of naive T cells measured by flow cytometry. Compared with the aged group, the long-lived group had more naive CD4+ T cells, fewer expanded clones and increased TCR diversity, a pattern suggesting age selection. Because donor CMV infection status was unknown, age-related changes in expanded clonotypes were potentially confounded. Observed TCR beta diversity per million T cells fell roughly linearly with age, and a significant reduction was already apparent by age about 43. Since profiling was done on bulk unsorted PBMCs, naive and antigen-experienced compartments could not be conclusively compared.

About this clonotype: Its antigen has not been determined. Base-call qualities are not available, and no considerably larger clone is one nucleotide away.

Libraries were made using 5' RACE. Instrument used: Illumina HiSeq 2500. The second PCR ran for about 7 to 11 cycles and used a J-beta primer mix along with a sample-barcoded 5' primer. A template-switch 5' adaptor carrying 12 random nucleotides introduced a unique molecular identifier onto each TCR beta cDNA molecule. Each sample yielded at least 2.5 million CDR3-containing paired-end reads. The Mint cDNA synthesis kit, primed by a TRBC-specific oligonucleotide, was used to synthesize first-strand cDNA from all RNA. Following uracil-DNA glycosylase treatment, a first 18-cycle PCR with universal primers M1SS and BC2_uni_R was performed on all cDNA. The paper's data handling went like this. Each sample was normalized by randomly selecting 1 million high-quality reads, each carrying a distinct molecular identifier. Instead of being binned into consensus sequences, reads with shared molecular identifiers were discarded. MiTCR, set to a Q25 quality threshold and the strictest error-elimination algorithm, was used for CDR3 identification, clonotype clustering and error correction. A nonparametric unseen species model using Euler transformation provided a lower-bound estimate of total TCR beta diversity. TCRdb handled the public reads itself, with Q25 trimming in fastp and clone calling in MiXCR, and kept productive beta chains. Rows are unified per CDR3 protein, each entry keeping the most common DNA and genes. TCRdb's processing, not the study's, gives the V and J calls here. In this sample the table shows hundreds of thousands of distinct CDR3 sequences, roughly 60% of which occur a single time. Clones ranked in the top ten supply 20% to 25% of the sample.

Looking up the germline V gene (reference sequence) yields CDR1 MNHNY and CDR2 SVGAGI. The cysteine opens and the phenylalanine closes a CDR3 of 14 amino acids. CDR3 DNA is the only sequence kept; it has 42 bases, read in frame from the first base. Trimming takes 4 bases off V and 7 bases off J; junction bases not matched to a gene: 4. Systemically healthy Caucasian individuals from Russia, 35 to 50 in total and aged roughly 6 to 100 years, were included as donors. Each donor gave about 11 milliliters of peripheral blood, drawn into EDTA-treated Vacutainer tubes. Ficoll-Paque density-gradient centrifugation was used to isolate PBMCs, with at least 6.5 million obtained per sample. Trizol reagent was used to extract total RNA from PBMCs, with at least 6 micrograms per sample. Naive CD45RAhigh/CD27high T cell percentages were measured by flow cytometry on a PBMC aliquot from every donor.

The rearranged chain carries TRBV6-6 and TRBJ1-6; 7 bases in between match TRBD1. The TCR sequence derives from a man aged 25-40 years in good health. The sample taken for sequencing was blood. The CDR3 region: CASSSDRKNSPLHF. At the DNA level, the sequence is TGTGCCAGCAGTTCGGACAGGAAAAATTCACCCCTCCACTTT.